Below, 21 T cell receptor beta chains from the same sample are listed, as sequenced in a study of blood T cells in healthy people across ages. Combining a sample-barcoded 5' primer with a J-beta primer mix, a second PCR ran for 7 to 11 cycles. TCRdb reprocessed the 5' RACE reads via MiXCR and lists one record per CDR3 protein. The data contain 800,000 to 900,000 distinct CDR3 sequences, 55% to 65% of them singletons. Sequenced input: blood. The receptors originated from a man aged 30-40 years in good health.

The chain uses TRBV28 and TRBJ2-1, with 10 bases matching TRBD2. CDR3 size: 16 residues. Germline values: CDR1 MDHEN, CDR2 SYDVKM. The V segment lost 4 bases and the J segment 9 bases; nucleotides outside the gene matches: 12. This chain's CDR3 is CASSSPPAGGLGEQFF. Here the CDR3 DNA reads TGTGCCAGCAGTTCACCTCCAGCGGGGGGGCTTGGTGAGCAGTTCTTC.

This chain links TRBV2 with TRBJ2-1, with D hard to call. Trimming removed 5 bases at V and 7 bases at J, with 12 bases between. Germline V gene sequence: CDR1 SNHLY, CDR2 FYNNEI. The CDR3 has 13 residues. CDR3 DNA sequence: TGTGCCAGCAGTACCCGGGCGACGAATGAGCAGTTCTTC. Its protein product is CASSTRATNEQFF.

The J gene is TRBJ2-6, the V gene TRBV9; the match to TRBD1 covers 8 bases. CDR1 is SGDLS and CDR2 is YYNGEE in the germline V gene. The CDR3 runs to 18 residues. Trimming removed 3 bases from V and 0 bases from J; junction bases left unmatched: 8. CDR3 coding DNA: TGTGCCAGCAGCGACAAGACAGGGGTCAACTCTGGGGCCAACGTCCTGACTTTC. This sequence encodes CASSDKTGVNSGANVLTF. Complete variable domain (other parts from reference TRBV9 and TRBJ2-6): DSGVTQTPKHLITATGQRVTLRCSPRSGDLSVYWYQQSLDQGLQFLIQYYNGEERAKGNILERFSAQQFPDLHSELNLSSLELGDSALYFCASSDKTGVNSGANVLTFGAGSRLTVL.

The CDR3 sequence is CASSERDLRYNEQFF. The CDR3, as DNA: TGTGCCAGCAGTGAAAGGGACCTACGTTACAATGAGCAGTTCTTC. The chain couples TRBV2 to TRBJ2-1, with D tentatively TRBD1 or TRBD2 (5 bases each). Germline CDR1 reads SNHLY; CDR2 reads FYNNEI. This CDR3 has 15 residues. V lost 2 bases, J lost 4 bases, and 12 bases lay in between.

V gene TRBV20-1 combines with J gene TRBJ2-5; 10 bases align to TRBD2. With V trimmed by 4 bases and J by 4 bases, 9 bases remained unmatched. In germline, CDR1 is DFQATT, CDR2 SNEGSKA (reference sequence). The CDR3 is made up of 15 amino acids. CDR3 region: CSATRLAGLGETQYF. The CDR3 DNA is TGCAGTGCTACCAGACTAGCGGGCTTAGGAGAGACCCAGTACTTC.

A few counts support this clonotype. Its ends do not fully match the called genes, so a read error is possible. The chain recombines TRBV7-7 with TRBJ2-5; 7 nucleotides line up with TRBD2. CDR1 SSHAT and CDR2 FNYEAQ come from the germline V gene (reference sequence). This CDR3 has 15 amino acids. CDR3 sequence reads: CASSLAGLPGETQYF. The CDR3 DNA follows: TGTGCTAGCAGCTTAGCGGGCCTTCCGGGAGAGACCCAGTACTTC.

The chain links TRBV9 to TRBJ2-1, with D possibly called TRBD1 or TRBD2 (6 bases each). The V gene lost 10 bases and the J gene lost 4 bases, with 21 bases spanning the gap. The CDR3 spans 15 residues. The V gene's germline CDR1 is SGDLS and CDR2 YYNGEE. The CDR3 DNA reads as TGTGCCCGAAGACGGGTATCGGGGGCGTACAATGAGCAGTTCTTC. It translates to CARRRVSGAYNEQFF.

The rearrangement links TRBV9 to TRBJ2-7, with D perhaps matching TRBD1 or TRBD2 (5 bases each). V was shortened by 2 bases and J by 4 bases, with 16 bases between the two germline ends. This CDR3 spans 15 amino acids. Germline CDR1 SGDLS, CDR2 YYNGEE. The CDR3 sequence is CASSVVPGPSYEQYF. The DNA for the CDR3 is TGTGCCAGCAGCGTGGTACCGGGACCAAGTTACGAGCAGTACTTC.

This clonotype appeared a few times. This chain connects TRBV5-1 to TRBJ2-1, with 7 bases matching TRBD1. Germline CDR1 SGHRS, CDR2 YFSETQ. The CDR3 covers 12 residues. The V and J ends lost 4 bases and 9 bases, in that order; junction bases with no gene match: 4. CDR3 bases: TGCGCCAGCAGCGAACCAGGGGGTGAGCAGTTCTTC. Its translation: CASSEPGGEQFF.

This CDR3 is CASSPEGRRWANVLTF. The DNA of the CDR3 is TGCGCCAGCAGCCCGGAGGGGAGACGCTGGGCCAACGTCCTGACTTTC. The rearrangement joins TRBV5-1 to TRBJ2-6; possibly TRBD2 for D (6 bases). The germline V and J ends were trimmed by 4 bases and 5 bases, with 16 bases remaining between them. The CDR3 runs 16 residues. The germline gives CDR1 SGHRS, CDR2 YFSETQ. Full variable domain (missing parts from reference TRBV5-1 and TRBJ2-6): KAGVTQTPRYLIKTRGQQVTLSCSPISGHRSVSWYQQTPGQGLQFLFEYFSETQRNKGNFPGRFSGRQFSNSRSEMNVSTLELGDSALYLCASSPEGRRWANVLTFGAGSRLTVL.

The genes are TRBV7-9 and TRBJ2-1; the D is unclear. V lost 4 bases, J lost 8 bases, and 18 bases lay in between. The germline V gene has CDR1 SEHNR and CDR2 FQNEAQ (reference sequence). The CDR3 sequence is 15 residues long. This CDR3 reads CASSYDGRPLYEQFF. In DNA form, the CDR3 reads TGTGCCAGCAGCTACGACGGAAGGCCTCTTTATGAGCAGTTCTTC.

The chain carries TRBV27 and TRBJ2-7, with a weak D call TRBD2 (5 bases). The J call may be in error: the DNA end matches TRBJ2-5 better. Germline values: CDR1 MNHEY, CDR2 SMNVEV (reference sequence). This CDR3 has 15 amino acids. In DNA, the CDR3 is TGTGCCAGCAGTTTATACACGGGGATGGGAGAGACCCAGTACTTC. Protein: CASSLYTGMGETQYF.

This chain uses TRBV29-1 with TRBJ1-6; D ambiguous. V lost 2 bases and J 10 bases, leaving 12 bases between the germline ends. CDR1 is SQVTM, CDR2 ANQGSEA, per germline. The CDR3 runs to 13 residues. In DNA, the CDR3 is TGCAGCGTTGAACGTCGCGGTAGCTCACCCCTCCACTTT. It codes for CSVERRGSSPLHF.

This rearrangement joins TRBV20-1 to TRBJ2-3, with TRBD2 as a possible D gene (5 bases). V dropped 3 bases and J dropped 0 bases, with 10 bases sitting between them. Germline CDR1 DFQATT, CDR2 SNEGSKA (reference sequence). This CDR3 has 14 amino acids. CDR3 DNA sequence: TGCAGTGCTAGTTCCGGGGTTAGCACAGATACGCAGTATTTT. Protein product: CSASSGVSTDTQYF.

This clonotype was picked up many times. The chain links TRBV25-1 to TRBJ2-2, with D maybe TRBD2 (5 bases). Deletions cut 6 bases from V and 1 base from J, with 15 bases between. Germline V CDR1 and CDR2: MGHDK, SYGVNS. There are 16 residues in the CDR3. The DNA of the CDR3 is TGTGCCAGCAGAAGCGAGAGGGCGTGGAACACCGGGGAGCTGTTTTTT. Translated, it gives CASRSERAWNTGELFF. Full variable domain (missing parts from reference TRBV25-1 and TRBJ2-2): EADIYQTPRYLVIGTGKKITLECSQTMGHDKMYWYQQDPGMELHLIHYSYGVNSTEKGDLSSESTVSRIRTEHFPLTLESARPSHTSQYLCASRSERAWNTGELFFGEGSRLTVL.

The chain joins TRBV20-1 to TRBJ2-1; D is undetermined. There are 15 residues in the CDR3. Germline V gene lookup returns CDR1 DFQATT and CDR2 SNEGSKA (reference sequence). The V gene lost 3 bases and the J gene lost 1 base, with 13 bases spanning the gap. CDR3 sequence reads: CSASPLTSSYNEQFF. The CDR3 DNA reads as TGCAGTGCTAGTCCCCTAACCTCGTCCTACAATGAGCAGTTCTTC.

The chain employs TRBV18 and TRBJ2-7; 8 nucleotides agree with TRBD1. From germline, CDR1 is KGHSH and CDR2 LQKENI. The CDR3 contains 16 residues. The J segment lost 0 bases and the V segment lost 3 bases, leaving 7 bases of the junction unmatched. CDR3 DNA sequence: TGTGCCAGCTCACCCATCACAGGGGGGAGCTCCTACGAGCAGTACTTC. Protein product: CASSPITGGSSYEQYF.

The genes are TRBV6-2 or TRBV6-3 and TRBJ2-1; 12 bases match TRBD2. The CDR3 consists of 16 residues. The junction had 7 bases not matched to a gene; V was cut back by 0 bases and J by 10 bases. CDR1 is MNHEY, CDR2 SVGEGT, per germline. The CDR3 DNA sequence: TGTGCCAGCAGTTACTCCCTAGCGGGGGGGCGTAACGAGCAGTTCTTC. As protein: CASSYSLAGGRNEQFF.

The chain employs TRBV9 and TRBJ2-1; maybe TRBD2 (6 bases). The CDR3 loop spans 16 amino acids. Germline CDR1 is SGDLS and CDR2 is YYNGEE. Trimming shortened V by 4 bases and J by 0 bases, and 14 bases separated the two germline ends. The CDR3 spells CASSISGTLSYNEQFF. The CDR3 DNA sequence: TGTGCCAGCAGCATCTCGGGGACTCTCTCCTACAATGAGCAGTTCTTC.

This clonotype has only a few counts. The CDR3 DNA reads TGTGCCAGCAGTCCCACCCGCGGGACAAGGCTCCCCGAGCAGTACTTC. Its protein is CASSPTRGTRLPEQYF. The chain employs TRBV7-3 and TRBJ2-7; possibly TRBD1 or TRBD2 for D (6 bases each). The CDR3 is made up of 16 amino acids. V lost 6 bases and J lost 6, with 24 bases in between. CDR1 SGHTA and CDR2 FQGTGA come from the germline V gene.

Regarding this clonotype: One end of the junction is discordant with germline, which a read error may explain. This chain's CDR3 is CTISEPVGGSRNEQFF. The CDR3, as DNA: TGTACCATCAGTGAGCCGGTCGGGGGCTCACGCAATGAGCAGTTCTTC. V and J are TRBV10-3 and TRBJ2-1; D may correspond to TRBD1 or TRBD2 (6 bases each). The CDR3 covers 16 residues. Looked up from germline, CDR1 is ENHRY and CDR2 is SYGVKD.